This TCR beta chain was sequenced for a study of T cells in Graves' hyperthyroidism and ophthalmopathy. Findings of the study overall: Also found in blood were most expanded thyroid clonotypes above 0.001.

Any patient presenting with uncontrolled infection, other autoimmune disease, pregnancy or lactation was left out. Diagnoses were established using clinical symptoms, serum thyroxine and TRAb, thyroid ultrasound and orbital computed tomography. Amplification yielded TCR beta CDR3 regions, with RNA transcripts as the source. An initial round of RT-PCR targeting the TCR CDR3 relied on the HTBI primer set. TCRdb analysed the multiplex PCR reads with MiXCR anew, one entry per CDR3 protein. The table has over 650,000 distinct CDR3 sequences, 40% to 55% seen once. A remark on this clonotype: Its antigen is undetermined. This clone may be a read error of a much larger clone one base away.

In germline, CDR1 is SNHLY, CDR2 FYNNEI. The V end was cut by 7 bases, the J end by 4 bases, with 13 bases between. This CDR3 spans 14 amino acids. The chain recombines TRBV2 with TRBJ1-4, with D tentatively TRBD1 (5 bases). The sequenced sample was peripheral blood or thyroid tissue (not recorded which). This TCR was sampled from an adult man with Graves' disease, either hyperthyroidism or ophthalmopathy (not recorded which). In DNA, the CDR3 is TGTGCCAGCACTTGGGACTGGAATAATGAAAAACTGTTTTTT. As protein: CASTWDWNNEKLFF.